This T cell receptor beta chain was sequenced in a study of cytotoxic CD8 clonotypes in ibrutinib-treated CLL. About the research overall: Median treatment time before response sampling was 12 months, range 6 to 36.

Whole-study findings and limits: Among the clonotypes, public ones were uncommon and contracted or held stable on treatment.

There are 14 residues in the CDR3. V lost 7 bases and J lost 1, with 14 bases in between. Germline CDR1 is MDHEN and CDR2 is SYDVKM. Of note for this clone: Its antigen is undetermined.

Libraries were prepared by immunoSEQ multiplex PCR; TCRdb keeps only in-frame clonotypes and omits some of them. The sample includes 35,000 or so clones, 70% to 75% of them seen just once. The sequence was obtained from a human donor with chronic lymphocytic leukemia. V and J are TRBV28 and TRBJ2-7, with D unclear. The sample consisted of PBMCs, taken at disease progression, from a patient treated with ibrutinib. CDR3 region: CASIGQPASYEQYF. CDR3 DNA: TGTGCCAGCATAGGTCAGCCAGCTTCCTACGAGCAGTACTTC.